The 31 T cell receptor beta chains below were found in one sample sequenced in a study of T cells after yellow fever vaccination. TCRdb redid the calling of the 5' RACE reads with MiXCR, one entry per CDR3 protein. In the table there are 350,000 to 450,000 distinct CDR3 sequences, around 20% of which are singletons. Sequences were derived from PBMCs, sampled before the yellow fever booster vaccination. The receptors derive from a man aged 18 to 29 who received the YFV17D yellow fever vaccine.

The V and J genes are TRBV12-3 or TRBV12-4 and TRBJ1-5; D possibly corresponds to TRBD1 (6 bases). Trimming shortened V by 6 bases and J by 6 bases, and 15 bases separated the two germline ends. The CDR3 is 14 amino acids. The chain's CDR3 is CASSGRRGSQPQHF. The CDR3, as DNA: TGTGCCAGCAGCGGGCGCAGGGGAAGTCAGCCCCAGCATTTT.

This clonotype was seen ten or more times. The chain carries TRBV3-1 and TRBJ2-1; TRBD2 aligns across 15 bases. The germline V gene has CDR1 LGHDT and CDR2 YNNKEL (reference sequence). Germline trimming cut 3 bases from V and 7 bases from J; bases unmatched to any gene: 7. The CDR3 runs to 17 residues. The CDR3, as DNA: TGTGCCAGCAGCCAGGGAACCGGGACTAGCGGGGGGAATGAGCAGTTCTTC. Amino acid sequence: CASSQGTGTSGGNEQFF.

This clonotype was observed a handful of times. The V call is TRBV11-2, the J call TRBJ2-3, with 7 bases lining up with TRBD2. Germline values: CDR1 SGHAT, CDR2 FQNNGV. Trimming at V came to 4 bases and at J to 2 bases, leaving 6 bases not matched to a gene. This CDR3 comprises 15 residues. The CDR3 DNA reads TGTGCCAGCAGCTCCCAGCGGGGATCCACAGATACGCAGTATTTT. Amino acid sequence: CASSSQRGSTDTQYF. The variable domain in full, with the rest retrieved from reference TRBV11-2 and TRBJ2-3, is EAGVAQSPRYKIIEKRQSVAFWCNPISGHATLYWYQQILGQGPKLLIQFQNNGVVDDSQLPKDRFSAERLKGVDSTLKIQPAKLEDSAVYLCASSSQRGSTDTQYFGPGTRLTVL.

The J gene is TRBJ2-3, the V gene TRBV12-3 or TRBV12-4, with a weak D call TRBD2 (5 bases). V dropped 7 bases and J dropped 0 bases, with 17 bases sitting between them. The CDR3 contains 16 residues. CDR3 bases: TGTGCCAGCACCCAGTTTGCCAGACTAAGCACAGATACGCAGTATTTT. Translation: CASTQFARLSTDTQYF.

This clonotype was seen more than once but under ten times. This chain links TRBV6-1 with TRBJ2-1; 7 positions match TRBD2. Germline values: CDR1 MNHNS, CDR2 SASEGT. The ends lost 7 bases at V and 2 bases at J; junction bases unmatched: 14. This CDR3 has 17 residues. CDR3 sequence reads: CASTNDERSGTYNEQFF. The CDR3 nucleotides read TGTGCCAGCACCAACGACGAGAGGAGCGGGACCTACAATGAGCAGTTCTTC.

This rearrangement joins TRBV7-2 to TRBJ1-6; D remains unclear. The V gene lost 5 bases and the J gene lost 9 bases, with 8 bases spanning the gap. The CDR3 totals 12 residues. Germline lookup yields CDR1 SGHTA and CDR2 FQGNSA. The CDR3: CASSHDGSPLHF. The CDR3 DNA sequence: TGTGCCAGCAGCCATGATGGTTCACCCCTCCACTTT.

The rearrangement links TRBV5-1 to TRBJ2-7, with 10 bases matching TRBD1. The CDR3 is 15 residues long. The trim removed 2 bases at V and 7 bases at J, leaving 9 bases unmatched. Germline-derived CDR1 and CDR2 are SGHRS and YFSETQ. DNA of the CDR3: TGCGCCAGCAGCTTCCGGGACAGGGGTTCGGAAGAGCAGTACTTC. Translated, it gives CASSFRDRGSEEQYF.

V is TRBV18 and J is TRBJ2-3, with a weak D call TRBD2 (5 bases). With 6 bases removed from V and 3 bases from J, the gap between germline ends came to 19 bases. The CDR3 extends over 16 amino acids. The germline CDR1 and CDR2 sequences are KGHSH and LQKENI. CDR3 nucleotides: TGTGCCAGCTCTCAGGTCGGAGCGGCTGATACAGATACGCAGTATTTT. Residues: CASSQVGAADTDTQYF.

The chain uses TRBV4-3 and TRBJ1-3, with D uncertain. V lost 0 bases and J 0 bases, leaving 12 bases between the germline ends. The CDR3 covers 17 residues. In germline, CDR1 is LGHNA, CDR2 YSLEER. The CDR3 loop is CASSQDPGTASGNTIYF. As DNA, the CDR3 is TGCGCCAGCAGCCAAGATCCCGGCACAGCCTCTGGAAACACCATATATTTT.

The chain links TRBV4-3 to TRBJ2-4, with D tentatively TRBD1 or TRBD2 (5 bases each). V was trimmed by 2 bases and J by 0 bases, leaving 20 bases between them. The germline gives CDR1 LGHNA, CDR2 YSLEER. The CDR3 loop spans 19 amino acids. The CDR3 DNA is TGCGCCAGCAGCCAATCCCGGGACGGCGTCGCCCTAGCCAAAAACATTCAGTACTTC. This translates into CASSQSRDGVALAKNIQYF.

This clonotype was recorded a few times. The V call is TRBV27, the J call TRBJ1-5; 7 bases map to TRBD1. The junction had 6 bases not matched to a gene; V was cut back by 5 bases and J by 2 bases. This CDR3 region has 15 residues. The germline CDR1 and CDR2 sequences are MNHEY and SMNVEV (reference sequence). The chain's CDR3 is CASSVDRVGNQPQHF. The CDR3 coding sequence is TGTGCCAGCAGTGTTGACAGGGTTGGCAATCAGCCCCAGCATTTT.

This chain joins TRBV7-2 and TRBJ2-2, with D possibly matching TRBD1 (5 bases). CDR3 length equals 16 residues. Germline CDR1 is SGHTA and CDR2 is FQGNSA. Trimming left V 2 bases short and J 1 base short, with 11 bases between. CDR3 in DNA: TGTGCCAGCAGCTTAATGGGCCAGGGGAACACCGGGGAGCTGTTTTTT. This sequence encodes CASSLMGQGNTGELFF.

This clonotype has only a few counts. V gene TRBV7-9 combines with J gene TRBJ1-5; D might be TRBD1 (5 bases). The V end lost 0 bases, the J end lost 6 bases, and 9 bases lay between the germline ends. Per the germline V gene, CDR1 is SEHNR and CDR2 is FQNEAQ (reference sequence). The CDR3 spans 14 residues. DNA of the CDR3: TGTGCCAGCAGCTTAGCGGGGGTAGGTCAGCCCCAGCATTTT. This gives the protein CASSLAGVGQPQHF.

The chain has TRBV2 and TRBJ1-2; no firm D call. The germline gives CDR1 SNHLY, CDR2 FYNNEI. V lost 1 base to trimming and J lost 4 bases, with 10 bases between them. CDR3 length: 14 amino acids. CDR3 sequence reads: CASSEGVIIYGYTF. The CDR3 nucleotides are TGTGCCAGCAGTGAAGGGGTCATCATCTATGGCTACACCTTC.

The V call is TRBV7-2, the J call TRBJ2-5, with TRBD2 matching over 7 bases. Looked up from germline, CDR1 is SGHTA and CDR2 is FQGNSA. The CDR3 covers 14 residues. After removal of 5 bases from V and 5 bases from J, the junction contained 8 bases not matched to a gene. The DNA of the CDR3 is TGTGCCAGCAGCCGGGACTACGTCGTCGAGACCCAGTACTTC. Its protein is CASSRDYVVETQYF. Using reference TRBV7-2 and TRBJ2-5 for the parts outside the CDR3, the full variable domain is GAGVSQSPSNKVTEKGKDVELRCDPISGHTALYWYRQSLGQGLEFLIYFQGNSAPDKSGLPSDRFSAERTGGSVSTLTIQRTQQEDSAVYLCASSRDYVVETQYFGPGTRLLVL.

The rearrangement links TRBV4-1 to TRBJ2-1, with 7 positions matching TRBD1. Germline CDR1 reads MGHRA; CDR2 reads YSYEKL. V shed 0 bases and J 7 bases; nucleotides not matched to a gene: 9. This CDR3 has 16 amino acids. The CDR3 bases are TGCGCCAGCAGCCAAGATGGCGTAGGGGGCCAGAATGAGCAGTTCTTC. The encoded protein is CASSQDGVGGQNEQFF.

Many counts were recorded for this clonotype. The chain couples TRBV9 to TRBJ1-2; the match to TRBD1 covers 8 bases. The CDR3 spans 14 residues. With V trimmed by 2 bases and J by 8 bases, 8 bases remained unmatched. Germline CDR1 reads SGDLS; CDR2 reads YYNGEE. CDR3 DNA: TGTGCCAGCAGCGTTCAGGGGGCGCGAAACGGCTACACCTTC. Translating gives CASSVQGARNGYTF. The full variable domain, in which reference TRBV9 and TRBJ1-2 provide the parts outside the CDR3, is DSGVTQTPKHLITATGQRVTLRCSPRSGDLSVYWYQQSLDQGLQFLIQYYNGEERAKGNILERFSAQQFPDLHSELNLSSLELGDSALYFCASSVQGARNGYTFGSGTRLTVV.

This clonotype was seen a few times. V usage is TRBV7-6 and J usage is TRBJ2-2, with 8 nucleotides matching TRBD1. The CDR3 has 20 amino acids. Losses at the gene ends were 1 base for V and 7 bases for J; bases not matched to a gene: 20. Germline V CDR1 and CDR2: SGHVS, FNYEAQ. The CDR3, as DNA: TGTGCCAGCAGCTTAGTCGCAGAGGGGCCCGGACAGGGATGGCACGGGGAGCTGTTTTTT. Its protein is CASSLVAEGPGQGWHGELFF.

This clonotype occurred a few times. J is TRBJ1-3 and V is TRBV12-3 or TRBV12-4, with D unclear. V was shortened by 7 bases and J by 7 bases, with 5 bases between the two germline ends. The CDR3 is 10 residues long. The CDR3 region has the DNA TGTGCCAGCAAAGTTAACACCATATATTTT. Residues: CASKVNTIYF.

V gene TRBV5-1 combines with J gene TRBJ2-1, with D maybe TRBD1 (5 bases). The germline gives CDR1 SGHRS, CDR2 YFSETQ. Trimming shortened V by 4 bases and J by 0 bases, and 11 bases separated the two germline ends. The CDR3 runs to 15 residues. As DNA, the CDR3 is TGCGCCAGCAGCCCTAGACAGAACTCCTACAATGAGCAGTTCTTC. This codes for CASSPRQNSYNEQFF.

V usage is TRBV4-1 and J usage is TRBJ1-2, with 12 nucleotides matching TRBD1. V lost 2 bases and J lost 7; bases outside the gene matches: 5. There are 15 residues in the CDR3. CDR1 is MGHRA, CDR2 YSYEKL, per germline. CDR3 region: CASSQPGQGAGGYTF. The CDR3, as DNA: TGCGCCAGCAGCCAACCGGGACAGGGGGCTGGTGGCTACACCTTC.

This clonotype was picked up a small number of times. The chain recombines TRBV6-2 or TRBV6-3 with TRBJ2-1, with D perhaps matching TRBD2 (6 bases). The CDR3 is made up of 14 amino acids. Germline CDR1 and CDR2: MNHEY and SVGEGT. Between the trimmed V and J ends, which lost 7 bases and 3 bases, there was a span of 13 bases. Here the CDR3 reads CASTEGRRYNEQFF. In DNA, the CDR3 is TGTGCCAGCACGGAGGGTAGACGCTACAATGAGCAGTTCTTC.

This chain uses TRBV9 with TRBJ2-1, with TRBD2 matching 13 bases. After removal of 9 bases from V and 7 bases from J, the junction contained 10 bases not matched to a gene. Germline V lookup: CDR1 SGDLS, CDR2 YYNGEE. The CDR3 runs to 15 residues. The DNA of the CDR3 is TGTGCCACCGGACTAGCGGGGGTTCCGGTTAATGAGCAGTTCTTC. Its protein is CATGLAGVPVNEQFF.

This chain links TRBV15 with TRBJ2-2; a possible D gene is TRBD1 (6 bases). Looked up from germline, CDR1 is LNHNV and CDR2 is YYDKDF (reference sequence). The CDR3 contains 16 residues. V shed 2 bases and J shed 4 bases, with 14 bases lying between them. The CDR3 sequence is CATSRPPTGSTGELFF. For the CDR3, the DNA is TGTGCCACCAGCAGACCCCCTACAGGGTCCACCGGGGAGCTGTTTTTT.

This clonotype was observed a handful of times. J is TRBJ1-2 and V is TRBV2; no reliable D call. The CDR3 loop spans 15 amino acids. The germline V and J ends were trimmed by 4 bases and 2 bases, with 14 bases remaining between them. The germline V gene encodes CDR1 SNHLY and CDR2 FYNNEI. CDR3 nucleotide sequence: TGTGCCAGCAGTGGAGGCGTGTCGGTAAACTATGGCTACACCTTC. The encoded protein is CASSGGVSVNYGYTF. Combining the CDR3 with reference TRBV2 and TRBJ1-2 gives the whole variable domain EPEVTQTPSHQVTQMGQEVILRCVPISNHLYFYWYRQILGQKVEFLVSFYNNEISEKSEIFDDQFSVERPDGSNFTLKIRSTKLEDSAMYFCASSGGVSVNYGYTFGSGTRLTVV.

J is TRBJ2-2 and V is TRBV19; D gene ambiguous. This CDR3 has 15 residues. The V gene lost 3 bases and the J gene lost 0 bases, with 8 bases spanning the gap. Germline V gene lookup returns CDR1 LNHDA and CDR2 SQIVND (reference sequence). The CDR3 loop is CASSIGNPNTGELFF. The CDR3 DNA is TGTGCCAGTAGTATCGGAAACCCGAACACCGGGGAGCTGTTTTTT.

The chain uses TRBV18 and TRBJ2-7; unclear D gene. The V end lost 6 bases, the J end lost 2 bases, and 14 bases lay between the germline ends. This CDR3 contains 14 residues. CDR1 is KGHSH and CDR2 is LQKENI in the germline V gene. CDR3 DNA sequence: TGTGCCAGCTCGAGATACGGTCCGACCTACGAGCAGTACGTC. Amino acid sequence: CASSRYGPTYEQYV.

This chain links TRBV4-2 with TRBJ2-4; 7 bases fit TRBD2. Germline trimming cut 1 base from V and 8 bases from J; bases unmatched to any gene: 8. CDR1 and CDR2 from the germline V gene are LGHNA and YNFKEQ. The CDR3 extends over 15 amino acids. The CDR3 coding sequence is TGTGCCAGCAGCCAAGGAACGGCTCGGGGGGACATTCAGTACTTC. Translated: CASSQGTARGDIQYF.

The rearrangement links TRBV28 to TRBJ1-5; 9 bases fit TRBD1. The CDR3 extends over 16 amino acids. Losses at the gene ends were 5 bases for V and 0 bases for J; bases not matched to a gene: 5. Per the germline V gene, CDR1 is MDHEN and CDR2 is SYDVKM. CDR3 coding DNA: TGTGCCAGCAGTCCTTTGACAGGGGGTAGCAATCAGCCCCAGCATTTT. It specifies CASSPLTGGSNQPQHF.

The table lists this clonotype with a few counts. The chain carries TRBV12-1 and TRBJ1-5. TRBV12-1 is given as a pseudogene. The CDR3 contains 16 residues. CDR3 sequence reads: CASSLPTSGYLRPQHF. CDR3 nucleotide sequence: TGTGCCAGCAGCTTGCCCACTTCAGGATACCTTCGGCCCCAGCATTTT.

V usage is TRBV19 and J usage is TRBJ2-7; D not certain. V shed 4 bases and J shed 7 bases, with 17 bases lying between them. CDR1 LNHDA and CDR2 SQIVND come from the germline V gene (reference sequence). CDR3 size: 14 residues. This CDR3 reads CASSSGLTDREQYF. The CDR3 nucleotides are TGTGCCAGTAGTAGCGGTCTTACAGATAGGGAGCAGTACTTC.